A single sample is the source of the 4 T cell receptor beta chains below, sequenced in a study of cytomegalovirus exposure and HLA in healthy donors. Use of 60 Vbeta and 13 Jbeta primers characterized the PCR. The protocol was immunoSEQ multiplex PCR, while the TCRdb copy is restricted to in-frame clones and leaves out a portion. The data contain about 170,000 clones, roughly 88% of them singletons. The material sequenced was PBMCs. These receptors were obtained from a boy younger than 10 in good health and CMV-seronegative.

The chain joins TRBV5-4 to TRBJ2-5, with unresolved D. Germline V gene lookup returns CDR1 SGHNT and CDR2 YYREEE (reference sequence). Trimming removed 3 bases at V and 5 bases at J, with 11 bases between. The CDR3 has 13 amino acids. The CDR3: CASSSTSKETQYF. The CDR3 nucleotides are TGTGCCAGCAGCTCAACTTCGAAGGAGACCCAGTACTTC.

V is TRBV9 and J is TRBJ1-4; 8 positions agree with TRBD1. Germline CDR1 SGDLS, CDR2 YYNGEE. The junction had 9 bases not matched to a gene; V was cut back by 0 bases and J by 8 bases. This CDR3 region has 16 residues. The CDR3 DNA sequence: TGTGCCAGCAGCGTAGGAGAACAGGGGGATTTGGAAAAACTGTTTTTT. It yields the protein CASSVGEQGDLEKLFF. The full variable domain, with the rest looked up from reference TRBV9 and TRBJ1-4, is DSGVTQTPKHLITATGQRVTLRCSPRSGDLSVYWYQQSLDQGLQFLIQYYNGEERAKGNILERFSAQQFPDLHSELNLSSLELGDSALYFCASSVGEQGDLEKLFFGSGTQLSVL.

J is TRBJ2-1 and V is TRBV10-3; the match to TRBD2 covers 9 bases. CDR1 ENHRY and CDR2 SYGVKD come from the germline V gene. The trim removed 8 bases at V and 7 bases at J, leaving 9 bases unmatched. This CDR3 has 14 residues. The CDR3: CAIGSWLAGNEQFF. The CDR3 DNA reads as TGTGCCATCGGGTCTTGGCTAGCGGGGAATGAGCAGTTCTTC.

The rearrangement joins TRBV28 to TRBJ2-6; no definite D call. V lost 7 bases to trimming and J lost 0 bases, with 4 bases between them. Germline V gene sequence: CDR1 MDHEN, CDR2 SYDVKM. The CDR3 totals 13 residues. This CDR3 is CASTSSGANVLTF. DNA of the CDR3: TGTGCCAGCACCTCCTCTGGGGCCAACGTCCTGACTTTC.